The 28 T cell receptor beta chains reported below all come from one sample, sequenced in a study of monozygotic twins with inflammatory bowel disease. TCRdb derives one entry per CDR3 protein from the 5' RACE reads, leaving out DNA. This sample's table has roughly 300,000 distinct CDR3 sequences. Sequencing was performed on blood. The receptor set was obtained from a human donor with ulcerative colitis or Crohn's disease, or a healthy co-twin of an affected twin (not recorded which).

The chain combines TRBV19 with TRBJ2-7. CDR3 length: 15 amino acids. Germline assignment: CDR1 LNHDA and CDR2 SQIVND (reference sequence). The CDR3 sequence: CASSIFQAGSYEQYF.

The chain combines TRBV4-3 with TRBJ2-7; TCRdb's assignment of TRBD1 cannot be checked, as there is no DNA. The CDR3 totals 18 residues. The germline V gene encodes CDR1 LGHNA and CDR2 YSLEER. This CDR3 reads CASSQERLFEQGAYEQYF.

The V call is TRBV24-1, the J call TRBJ2-1; the TCRdb D gene call, TRBD2, has no DNA to confirm it. The V gene's germline CDR1 is KGHDR and CDR2 SFDVKD. The CDR3 has 18 residues. The CDR3 protein is CATSPSVVGLADMDEQFF.

The chain links TRBV5-1 to TRBJ1-6; TCRdb selects TRBD1, and the lack of DNA leaves this call unchecked. Germline V lookup: CDR1 SGHRS, CDR2 YFSETQ. The length of the CDR3 is 15 residues. CDR3 in amino acids: CASSFFTGENSPLHF.

V and J are TRBV10-1 and TRBJ1-1. The CDR3 totals 13 residues. CDR1 and CDR2 (germline): WNHNN, SYGVQD (reference sequence). The CDR3 here is CASSPNGVLEAFF.

V is TRBV10-3 and J is TRBJ2-5; the TCRdb call, TRBD2, lacks DNA for checking. From germline, CDR1 is ENHRY and CDR2 SYGVKD. The CDR3 consists of 15 residues. CDR3 protein: CAIRTSGGDQETQYF.

The J gene is TRBJ2-7, the V gene TRBV20-1; the D call of TRBD1 rests on TCRdb alone, since no DNA is present to check it. The CDR3 runs to 11 residues. Germline V gene sequence: CDR1 DFQATT, CDR2 SNEGSKA (reference sequence). The CDR3 protein is CSVQGNYEQYF.

The chain is built from TRBV2 and TRBJ2-1; checking the TCRdb D call of TRBD1 is not possible without DNA. This CDR3 is built from 16 residues. Per the germline V gene, CDR1 is SNHLY and CDR2 is FYNNEI. The CDR3 spells CASDSVGGGRVNEQFF.

The V gene is TRBV7-2, the J gene TRBJ2-2. Germline CDR1 reads SGHTA; CDR2 reads FQGNSA. The CDR3 totals 15 residues. The CDR3 loop is CASSPKAANTGELFF.

This chain joins TRBV29-1 and TRBJ2-3; as DNA is missing, the TRBD1 call by TCRdb cannot be tested. The V gene's germline CDR1 is SQVTM and CDR2 ANQGSEA. The CDR3 sequence is 13 residues long. The CDR3 loop reads CSVGGMSADTQYF.

The gene calls are TRBV5-1 and TRBJ2-1. This CDR3 has 14 amino acids. Germline CDR1 is SGHRS and CDR2 is YFSETQ. The CDR3 here is CASSLGQQYNEQFF.

This chain connects TRBV5-4 to TRBJ2-2; TCRdb's assignment of TRBD1 cannot be checked, as there is no DNA. This CDR3 is 15 amino acids long. CDR1 and CDR2 (germline): SGHNT, YYREEE (reference sequence). This CDR3 is CASSSKGKNTGELFF.

The chain has TRBV5-1 and TRBJ1-2; TCRdb reports TRBD1, a call that lacks DNA to check it against. The CDR3 sequence is 15 residues long. CDR1 and CDR2 from the germline V gene are SGHRS and YFSETQ. CDR3 region: CASSLGQGAIYGYTF.

V gene TRBV3-1 combines with J gene TRBJ1-5. The germline CDR1 and CDR2 sequences are LGHDT and YNNKEL (reference sequence). The length of the CDR3 is 16 residues. CDR3 in amino acids: CASSHSGGGLNQPQHF.

The genes are TRBV7-2 and TRBJ1-5; the TCRdb call, TRBD1, lacks DNA for checking. CDR1 and CDR2 (germline): SGHTA, FQGNSA. This CDR3 has 15 amino acids. The CDR3 protein is CASSFDSRSNQPQHF.

The chain recombines TRBV2 with TRBJ2-5. The CDR3 is 11 amino acids. Looked up from germline, CDR1 is SNHLY and CDR2 is FYNNEI. The CDR3 loop is CARAIQETQYF.

The CDR3 is CASSQDMVSYEQYF. The chain joins TRBV4-2 to TRBJ2-7. Germline CDR1 LGHNA, CDR2 YNFKEQ. The CDR3 length is 14 residues.

The genes are TRBV20-1 and TRBJ1-1; absent DNA, TCRdb's TRBD1 call cannot be checked. Per germline, CDR1 DFQATT and CDR2 SNEGSKA (reference sequence). The CDR3 sequence is 16 residues long. CDR3 residues: CSARDPGTGPNTEAFF.

The chain couples TRBV5-1 to TRBJ2-7. The V gene's germline CDR1 is SGHRS and CDR2 YFSETQ. The CDR3 extends over 15 amino acids. CDR3 amino acids: CASSRIGSSPYEQYF.

The chain links TRBV20-1 to TRBJ1-6. This CDR3 is built from 15 residues. Germline loops: CDR1 DFQATT, CDR2 SNEGSKA (reference sequence). The chain's CDR3 is CSASGGRGSGSPLHF.

The gene calls are TRBV24-1 and TRBJ2-7; TCRdb outputs TRBD2, but without DNA this stays unchecked. This CDR3 is 14 amino acids long. CDR1 KGHDR and CDR2 SFDVKD come from the germline V gene. This CDR3 is CATSPGLVFYEQYF.

The chain carries TRBV7-3 and TRBJ2-3; the D gene TCRdb calls, TRBD1, cannot be checked with no DNA. CDR3 length: 15 residues. CDR1 and CDR2 (germline): SGHTA, FQGTGA. This chain's CDR3 is CASSANRGGTDTQYF. Full variable domain (outside the CDR3, taken from reference TRBV7-3 and TRBJ2-3): GAGVSQTPSNKVTEKGKYVELRCDPISGHTALYWYRQSLGQGPEFLIYFQGTGAADDSGLPNDRFFAVRPEGSVSTLKIQRTERGDSAVYLCASSANRGGTDTQYFGPGTRLTVL.

The V call is TRBV6-5, the J call TRBJ1-6. CDR1 MNHEY and CDR2 SVGAGI come from the germline V gene. The length of the CDR3 is 16 residues. The CDR3 sequence: CASSYSKATGNSPLHF.

J is TRBJ2-1 and V is TRBV5-1; TCRdb's D call, TRBD1, is unchecked because there is no DNA. The length of the CDR3 is 19 residues. Germline V gene sequence: CDR1 SGHRS, CDR2 YFSETQ. CDR3 sequence reads: CASSPLGGIQGLSSNEQFF.

This CDR3 is CSASTLRGGPDTQYF. The V gene is TRBV20-1, the J gene TRBJ2-3; checking the TCRdb D call of TRBD2 is not possible without DNA. Germline V lookup: CDR1 DFQATT, CDR2 SNEGSKA (reference sequence). The CDR3 loop spans 15 amino acids.

The rearrangement uses TRBV7-6 and TRBJ1-6; with no DNA, the TCRdb D assignment of TRBD1 cannot be verified. This CDR3 has 16 residues. CDR1 and CDR2 from the germline V gene are SGHVS and FNYEAQ. CDR3 amino acids: CASSRGLQGGNSPLHF.

The rearrangement links TRBV5-1 to TRBJ2-7; the TCRdb D gene call, TRBD1, has no DNA to confirm it. Germline loops: CDR1 SGHRS, CDR2 YFSETQ. The CDR3 runs 15 residues. The CDR3 sequence is CASRGEGQGTYEQYF.

V and J are TRBV30 and TRBJ2-1. This CDR3 is built from 14 residues. Germline V lookup: CDR1 GTSNPN, CDR2 SVGIG (reference sequence). The CDR3 spells CAWSVYGARHEQFF.